Presented here are 9 T cell receptor beta chains from one specimen sequenced in a study of T cell repertoires in cytomegalovirus infection. In TCRdb, the reads were re-called with MiXCR into one record per CDR3 protein. The sample records around 450,000 distinct CDR3 sequences, approximately 31% being singletons. Source material: PBMCs. All receptors come from a human donor in good health (CMV status not recorded). Some clones in this sample may be carry-over from other donors' samples.

This clonotype was recorded a few times. The rearrangement joins TRBV27 to TRBJ2-2; D possibly corresponds to TRBD2 (6 bases). The CDR3 covers 17 residues. Germline V gene sequence: CDR1 MNHEY, CDR2 SMNVEV (reference sequence). The germline V and J ends were trimmed by 5 bases and 2 bases, with 18 bases remaining between them. CDR3 coding DNA: TGTGCCAGCAGTCCTTTGGGAGGTAGCGGAAACACCGGGGAGCTGTTTTTT. It is translated as CASSPLGGSGNTGELFF.

A few counts support this clonotype. The rearrangement joins TRBV11-2 to TRBJ2-7, with D perhaps matching TRBD1 or TRBD2 (5 bases each). Trimming pared 5 bases from V and 5 bases from J, leaving 16 bases between. This CDR3 has 14 residues. Germline lookup yields CDR1 SGHAT and CDR2 FQNNGV. In DNA form, the CDR3 reads TGTGCCAGCAGCCCGGGCAGGGAGAGCGACGAGCAGTACTTC. This codes for CASSPGRESDEQYF. The full variable domain, its missing parts supplied by reference TRBV11-2 and TRBJ2-7, is EAGVAQSPRYKIIEKRQSVAFWCNPISGHATLYWYQQILGQGPKLLIQFQNNGVVDDSQLPKDRFSAERLKGVDSTLKIQPAKLEDSAVYLCASSPGRESDEQYFGPGTRLTVT.

The chain employs TRBV6-1 and TRBJ2-1; D is unclear. Trimming left V 6 bases short and J 8 bases short, with 11 bases between. Germline V gene data show CDR1 as MNHNS and CDR2 as SASEGT. The CDR3 contains 12 residues. The CDR3 loop is CASSRPSDEQFF. The CDR3 DNA is TGTGCCAGCAGCAGACCCTCGGATGAGCAGTTCTTC.

About this clonotype itself: Lacking the conserved final phenylalanine or tryptophan, this CDR3 likely reflects a read error. The V gene is TRBV27, the J gene TRBJ2-7, with 11 bases lining up with TRBD1. V lost 5 bases to trimming and J lost 5 bases; unmatched junction nucleotides: 5. The germline V gene has CDR1 MNHEY and CDR2 SMNVEV (reference sequence). The CDR3 has 14 residues. CDR3: CASSTRTGGHEQYL. The CDR3 bases are TGTGCCAGCAGTACACGGACAGGGGGCCACGAGCAGTACTTA.

This clonotype was detected a few times. This chain connects TRBV28 to TRBJ2-5; a possible D gene is TRBD1 (6 bases). Germline assignment: CDR1 MDHEN and CDR2 SYDVKM. The CDR3 sequence is 14 residues long. With 3 bases removed from V and 4 bases from J, the gap between germline ends came to 12 bases. CDR3 sequence: CASSFNRVGETQYF. The CDR3 DNA sequence: TGTGCCAGCAGTTTTAACAGGGTCGGAGAGACCCAGTACTTC.

This clonotype was recorded many times. The chain combines TRBV20-1 with TRBJ1-5, with D possibly TRBD1 on 5 matching bases. The V end was cut by 5 bases, the J end by 3 bases, with 11 bases between. Germline lookup yields CDR1 DFQATT and CDR2 SNEGSKA (reference sequence). The CDR3 loop spans 13 amino acids. DNA of the CDR3: TGCAGTGCTTCGGGACTGAACAATCAGCCCCAGCATTTT. This encodes CSASGLNNQPQHF.

This clonotype was seen only a few times. The genes are TRBV11-2 and TRBJ2-7; 8 bases align to TRBD1. Trimming cost V 1 base and J 2 bases; bases outside gene matches: 13. CDR3 length: 18 amino acids. CDR1 and CDR2 from the germline V gene are SGHAT and FQNNGV. CDR3 amino acids: CASSLGSFWDRTTYEQYF. The CDR3 region has the DNA TGTGCCAGCAGCTTAGGATCGTTCTGGGACAGGACCACCTACGAGCAGTACTTC.

This chain links TRBV24-1 with TRBJ2-7; 8 bases line up with TRBD1. This CDR3 comprises 18 residues. Germline V gene lookup returns CDR1 KGHDR and CDR2 SFDVKD. The V segment lost 3 bases and the J segment 3 bases; nucleotides outside the gene matches: 15. DNA of the CDR3: TGTGCCACCAGTGATGGCAGGGGGCAGGTCGACGCCGGCTACGAGCAGTACTTC. It codes for CATSDGRGQVDAGYEQYF.

This clonotype showed up many times. The chain is built from TRBV6-2 or TRBV6-3 and TRBJ2-5, with 10 bases identical to TRBD2. J gave up 4 bases and V 7 bases, and 9 bases lay outside the gene matches. Germline-derived CDR1 and CDR2 are MNHEY and SVGEGT. The CDR3 consists of 15 residues. In DNA form, the CDR3 reads TGTGCCAGCATTCAGCGACTAGCGGGTCCAGAGACCCAGTACTTC. Translated: CASIQRLAGPETQYF.